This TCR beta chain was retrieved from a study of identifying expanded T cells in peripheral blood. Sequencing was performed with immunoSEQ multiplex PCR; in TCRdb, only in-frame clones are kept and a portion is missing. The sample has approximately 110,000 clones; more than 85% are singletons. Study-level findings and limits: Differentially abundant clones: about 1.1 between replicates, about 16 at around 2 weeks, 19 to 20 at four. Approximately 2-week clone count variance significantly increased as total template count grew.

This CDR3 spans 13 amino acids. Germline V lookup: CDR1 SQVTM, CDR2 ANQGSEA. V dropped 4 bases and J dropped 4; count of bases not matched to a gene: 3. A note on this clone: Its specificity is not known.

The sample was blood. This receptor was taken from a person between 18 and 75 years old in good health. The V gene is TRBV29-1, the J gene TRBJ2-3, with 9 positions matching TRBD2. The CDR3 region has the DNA TGCAGCGTTGCCCTAGCGGGGCCAGATACGCAGTATTTT. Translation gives CSVALAGPDTQYF.